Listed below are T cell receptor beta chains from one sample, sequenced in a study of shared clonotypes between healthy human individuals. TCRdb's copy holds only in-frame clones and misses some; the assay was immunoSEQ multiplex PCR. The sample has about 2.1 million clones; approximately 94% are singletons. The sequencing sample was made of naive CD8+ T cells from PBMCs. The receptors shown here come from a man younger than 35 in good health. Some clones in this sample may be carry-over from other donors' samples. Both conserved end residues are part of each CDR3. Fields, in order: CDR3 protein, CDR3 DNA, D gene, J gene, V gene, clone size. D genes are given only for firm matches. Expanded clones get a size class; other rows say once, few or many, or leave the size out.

CDR3: CASNYRLADNEQFF; DNA: TGTGCCAGTAACTATAGGCTAGCGGACAATGAGCAGTTCTTC; D: TRBD2; J: TRBJ2-1; V: TRBV19; size: -
CDR3: CSVVGEAFF; DNA: TGCAGCGTTGTCGGTGAAGCTTTCTTT; D: -; J: TRBJ1-1; V: TRBV29-1; size: few
CDR3: CASNLNRVDTEAFF; DNA: TGCGCCAGCAACCTGAACAGGGTTGACACTGAAGCTTTCTTT; D: -; J: TRBJ1-1; V: TRBV5-1; size: -
CDR3: CASSPRGPDTQYF; DNA: TGTGCCAGTAGCCCCAGGGGGCCAGATACGCAGTATTTT; D: TRBD1; J: TRBJ2-3; V: TRBV19; size: once
CDR3: CASRGALGNTIYF; DNA: TGTGCCAGCAGGGGGGCTTTGGGAAACACCATATATTTT; D: -; J: TRBJ1-3; V: TRBV9; size: few
CDR3: CASSFLGFGQNQPQHF; DNA: TGTGCCAGCAGTTTCCTCGGTTTTGGACAGAATCAGCCCCAGCATTTT; D: -; J: TRBJ1-5; V: TRBV28; size: -
CDR3: CASSARGPYGYTF; DNA: TGTGCCAGCAGTGCTAGGGGGCCCTATGGCTACACCTTC; D: TRBD1; J: TRBJ1-2; V: TRBV27; size: -
CDR3: CASSVWGVSGANVLTF; DNA: TGTGCCAGCAGTGTATGGGGCGTATCTGGGGCCAACGTCCTGACTTTC; D: -; J: TRBJ2-6; V: TRBV25-1; size: -
CDR3: CASSQGTRQEQYF; DNA: TGCGCCAGCAGCCAAGGTACCCGGCAAGAGCAGTACTTC; D: -; J: TRBJ2-7; V: TRBV4-3; size: -
CDR3: CATSGTGNTEAFF; DNA: TGTGCCACCTCCGGTACAGGGAACACTGAAGCTTTCTTT; D: -; J: TRBJ1-1; V: TRBV15; size: -
CDR3: CASSQVFRGEKLFF; DNA: TGTGCCAGCAGCCAAGTTTTTCGAGGGGAAAAACTGTTTTTT; D: -; J: TRBJ1-4; V: TRBV4-2; size: -
CDR3: CASSLGGNYEQYF; DNA: TGTGCCAGCAGCTTAGGTGGTAACTACGAGCAGTACTTC; D: -; J: TRBJ2-7; V: TRBV7-2; size: -
CDR3: CASSDHRVSSGELFF; DNA: TGTGCCAGCAGCGACCACAGGGTCAGTAGCGGGGAGCTGTTTTTT; D: -; J: TRBJ2-2; V: TRBV9; size: -
CDR3: CAAGREYNEQFF; DNA: TGTGCCGCCGGACGGGAGTACAATGAGCAGTTCTTC; D: -; J: TRBJ2-1; V: TRBV19; size: -
CDR3: CASSQDQSSVSYEQYF; DNA: TGCGCCAGCAGCCAAGATCAGAGCTCTGTCTCCTACGAGCAGTACTTC; D: -; J: TRBJ2-7; V: TRBV4-3; size: -
CDR3: CASSSRDGRGAFF; DNA: TGTGCCAGCAGCTCGAGAGACGGGAGGGGAGCTTTCTTT; D: -; J: TRBJ1-1; V: TRBV7-3; size: -
CDR3: CASSAVGFGETQYF; DNA: TGTGCCAGCAGTGCCGTCGGCTTCGGCGAGACCCAGTACTTC; D: -; J: TRBJ2-5; V: TRBV6-5; size: -
CDR3: CASSESTFLSTDTQYF; DNA: TGTGCCAGCAGTGAATCGACATTCCTTAGCACAGATACGCAGTATTTT; D: -; J: TRBJ2-3; V: TRBV6-1; size: -
CDR3: CASSISGAGYTF; DNA: TGCGCCAGCAGCATCTCGGGGGCGGGCTACACCTTC; D: -; J: TRBJ1-2; V: TRBV5-1; size: -
CDR3: CATAANRGDTEAFF; DNA: TGTGCCACCGCAGCGAACAGGGGAGACACTGAAGCTTTCTTT; D: TRBD1; J: TRBJ1-1; V: TRBV10-3; size: few